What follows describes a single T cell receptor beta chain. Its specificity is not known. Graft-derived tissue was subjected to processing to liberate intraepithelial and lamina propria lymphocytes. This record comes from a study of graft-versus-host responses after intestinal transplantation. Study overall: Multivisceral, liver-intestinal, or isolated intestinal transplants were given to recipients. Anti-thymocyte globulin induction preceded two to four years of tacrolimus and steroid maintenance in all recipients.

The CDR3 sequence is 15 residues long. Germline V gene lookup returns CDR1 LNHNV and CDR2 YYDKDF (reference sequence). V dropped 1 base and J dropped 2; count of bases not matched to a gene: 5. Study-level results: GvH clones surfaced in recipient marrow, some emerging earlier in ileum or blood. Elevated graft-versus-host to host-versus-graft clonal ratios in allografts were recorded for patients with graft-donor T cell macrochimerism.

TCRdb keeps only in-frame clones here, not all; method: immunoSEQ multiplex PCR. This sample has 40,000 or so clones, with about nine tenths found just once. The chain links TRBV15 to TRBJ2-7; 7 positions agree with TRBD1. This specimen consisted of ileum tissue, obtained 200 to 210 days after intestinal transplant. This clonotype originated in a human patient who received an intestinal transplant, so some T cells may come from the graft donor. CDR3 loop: CATSRGRDRAYEQYF. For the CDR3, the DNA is TGTGCCACCAGCAGAGGCCGGGACAGAGCCTACGAGCAGTACTTC.